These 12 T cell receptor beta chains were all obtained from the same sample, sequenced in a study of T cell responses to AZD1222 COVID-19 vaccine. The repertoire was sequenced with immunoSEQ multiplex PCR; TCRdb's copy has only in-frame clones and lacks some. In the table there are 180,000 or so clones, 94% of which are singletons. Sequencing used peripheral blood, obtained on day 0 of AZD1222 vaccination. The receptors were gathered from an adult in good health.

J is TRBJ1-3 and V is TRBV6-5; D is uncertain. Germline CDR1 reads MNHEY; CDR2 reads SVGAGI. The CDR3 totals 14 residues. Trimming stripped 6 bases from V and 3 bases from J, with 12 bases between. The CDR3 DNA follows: TGTGCCAGCAGCCCCCGTGGCCTTGGAAACACCATATATTTT. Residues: CASSPRGLGNTIYF.

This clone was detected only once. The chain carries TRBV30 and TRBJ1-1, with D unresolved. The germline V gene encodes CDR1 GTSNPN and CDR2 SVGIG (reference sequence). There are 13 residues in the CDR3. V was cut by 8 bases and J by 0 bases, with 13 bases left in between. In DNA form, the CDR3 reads TGTGCCAGAAAAAATGGGGTGAACACTGAAGCTTTCTTT. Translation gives CARKNGVNTEAFF.

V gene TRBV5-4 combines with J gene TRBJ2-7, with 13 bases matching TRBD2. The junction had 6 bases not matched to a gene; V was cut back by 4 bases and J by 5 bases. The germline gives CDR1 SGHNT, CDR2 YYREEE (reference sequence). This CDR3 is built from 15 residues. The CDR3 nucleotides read TGTGCCAGCAGCCCTGGGGGGACTAGCGGGAACGAGCAGTACTTC. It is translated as CASSPGGTSGNEQYF. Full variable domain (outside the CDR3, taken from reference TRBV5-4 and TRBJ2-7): ETGVTQSPTHLIKTRGQQVTLRCSSQSGHNTVSWYQQALGQGPQFIFQYYREEENGRGNFPPRFSGLQFPNYSSELNVNALELDDSALYLCASSPGGTSGNEQYFGPGTRLTVT.

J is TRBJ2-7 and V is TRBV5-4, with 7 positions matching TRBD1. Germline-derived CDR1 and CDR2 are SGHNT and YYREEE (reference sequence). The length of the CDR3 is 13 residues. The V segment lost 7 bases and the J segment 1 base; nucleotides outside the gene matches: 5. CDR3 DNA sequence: TGTGCCAGCGGTCCGGGACAGTCCTACGAGCAGTACTTC. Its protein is CASGPGQSYEQYF.

The CDR3 nucleotides are TGTGCCAGCACCCCTACAGTTCCTAATGAAAAACTGTTTTTT. This codes for CASTPTVPNEKLFF. The J gene is TRBJ1-4, the V gene TRBV18; D gene unclear. Germline values: CDR1 KGHSH, CDR2 LQKENI. Trimming took 8 bases from V and 3 from J, leaving 13 bases between them. The CDR3 contains 14 residues.

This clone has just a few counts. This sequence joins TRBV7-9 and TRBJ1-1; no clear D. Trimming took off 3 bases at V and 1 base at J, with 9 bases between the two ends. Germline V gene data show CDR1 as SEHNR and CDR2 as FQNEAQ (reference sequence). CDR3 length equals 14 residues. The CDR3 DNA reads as TGTGCCAGCAGCTTTTCAGACGGGAACACTGAAGCTTTCTTT. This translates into CASSFSDGNTEAFF.

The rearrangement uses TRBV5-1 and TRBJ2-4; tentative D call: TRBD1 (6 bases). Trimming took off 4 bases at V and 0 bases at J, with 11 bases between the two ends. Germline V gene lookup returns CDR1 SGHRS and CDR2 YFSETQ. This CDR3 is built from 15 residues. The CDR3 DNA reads TGCGCCAGCAGCACAGGGTCTTTAGCCAAAAACATTCAGTACTTC. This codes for CASSTGSLAKNIQYF.

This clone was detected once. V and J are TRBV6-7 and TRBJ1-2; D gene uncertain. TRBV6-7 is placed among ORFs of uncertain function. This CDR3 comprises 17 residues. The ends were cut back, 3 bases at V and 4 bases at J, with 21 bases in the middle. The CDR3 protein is CASSYPHTVAELYGYTF. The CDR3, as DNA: TGTGCCAGCAGTTATCCCCACACAGTGGCGGAACTCTATGGCTACACCTTC.

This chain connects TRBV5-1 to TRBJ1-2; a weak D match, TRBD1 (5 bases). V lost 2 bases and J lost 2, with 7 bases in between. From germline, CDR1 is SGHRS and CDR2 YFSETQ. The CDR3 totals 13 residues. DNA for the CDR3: TGCGCCAGCAGCTTCGACAGAAACTATGGCTACACCTTC. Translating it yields CASSFDRNYGYTF.

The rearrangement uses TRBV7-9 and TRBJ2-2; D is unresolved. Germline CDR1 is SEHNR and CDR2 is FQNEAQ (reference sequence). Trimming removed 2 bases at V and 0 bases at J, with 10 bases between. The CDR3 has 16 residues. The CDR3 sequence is CASSLRADSNTGELFF. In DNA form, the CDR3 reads TGTGCCAGCAGCTTACGGGCGGATTCGAACACCGGGGAGCTGTTTTTT.

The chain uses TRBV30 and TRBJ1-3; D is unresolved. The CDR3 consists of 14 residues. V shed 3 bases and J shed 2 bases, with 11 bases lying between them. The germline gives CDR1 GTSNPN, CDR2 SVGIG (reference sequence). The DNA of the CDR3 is TGTGCCTGGAGGCGTCAGCCTACTGGAAACACCATATATTTT. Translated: CAWRRQPTGNTIYF.

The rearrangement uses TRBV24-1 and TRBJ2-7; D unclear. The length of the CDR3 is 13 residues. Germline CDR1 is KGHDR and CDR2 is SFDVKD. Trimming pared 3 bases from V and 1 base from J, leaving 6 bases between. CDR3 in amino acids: CATSDDGSYEQYF. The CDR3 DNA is TGTGCCACCAGTGATGACGGATCCTACGAGCAGTACTTC.